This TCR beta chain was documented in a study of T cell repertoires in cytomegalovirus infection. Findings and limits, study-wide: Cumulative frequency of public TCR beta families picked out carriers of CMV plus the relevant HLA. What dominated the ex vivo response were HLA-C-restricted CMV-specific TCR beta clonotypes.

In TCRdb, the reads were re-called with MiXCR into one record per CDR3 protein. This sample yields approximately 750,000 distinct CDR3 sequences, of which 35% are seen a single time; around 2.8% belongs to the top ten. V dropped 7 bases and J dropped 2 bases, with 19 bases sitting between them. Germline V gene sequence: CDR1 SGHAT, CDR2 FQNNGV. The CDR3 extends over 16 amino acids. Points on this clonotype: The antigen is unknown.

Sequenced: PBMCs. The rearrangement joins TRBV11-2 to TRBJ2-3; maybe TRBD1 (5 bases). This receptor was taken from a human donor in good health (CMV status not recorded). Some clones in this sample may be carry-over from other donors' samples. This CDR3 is CASITPSAGNTDTQYF. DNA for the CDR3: TGTGCCAGCATCACCCCCAGTGCAGGGAACACAGATACGCAGTATTTT. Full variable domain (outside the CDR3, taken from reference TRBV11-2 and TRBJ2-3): EAGVAQSPRYKIIEKRQSVAFWCNPISGHATLYWYQQILGQGPKLLIQFQNNGVVDDSQLPKDRFSAERLKGVDSTLKIQPAKLEDSAVYLCASITPSAGNTDTQYFGPGTRLTVL.